This T cell receptor (beta chain) was recorded in a study of vaccination effects on CD4 cells after COVID-19. Viral peptide pool expansion of antigen-specific CD4+ T cells preceded sequencing in the ViraFEST assay. After less than 11 days in culture, the CD4+ T cells were isolated. Each participant received a vaccine that was either BNT162b2 or mRNA-1273, given as two doses. Vaccine recipients had no previous SARS-CoV-2 infection; their nucleocapsid antibodies were negative. Turning to this clone: Its antigen is still unknown.

Libraries were prepared by immunoSEQ multiplex PCR; TCRdb keeps only in-frame clonotypes and omits some of them. The sample holds fewer than 90,000 clones, around four fifths seen once. The CDR3 totals 17 residues. V gave up 1 base and J gave up 0 bases, with 14 bases separating them. The germline V gene encodes CDR1 SGHTA and CDR2 FQGNSA. The specimen comprised CD4+ T cells from PBMCs cultured with HCoV-OC43 spike peptides, sampled after COVID-19 vaccination. The sample's subset: HCoV-OC43 spike overlapping peptide pool stimulation. This TCR was sampled from a human donor who received a COVID-19 vaccine. The chain uses TRBV7-2 and TRBJ2-3; TRBD2 is a possible D gene (5 bases). CDR3 in DNA: TGTGCCAGCAGCTTAGGGGCAGGAGGTGCTAGCACAGATACGCAGTATTTT. It codes for CASSLGAGGASTDTQYF. Together with reference TRBV7-2 and TRBJ2-3, the CDR3 gives the full variable domain: GAGVSQSPSNKVTEKGKDVELRCDPISGHTALYWYRQSLGQGLEFLIYFQGNSAPDKSGLPSDRFSAERTGGSVSTLTIQRTQQEDSAVYLCASSLGAGGASTDTQYFGPGTRLTVL.